This T cell receptor (beta chain) was captured by sequencing in a study of blood T cell repertoires in COVID-19. Turning to the study itself: The origin of the acute and convalescent COVID-19 samples was the United States, Italy and Spain. T cells, B-cell-depleted T cells, or PBMCs supplied cDNA or gDNA.

Source study methods: Reference gene primer amplification yielded estimated nucleated cell counts. TCRdb's copy holds only in-frame clones and misses some; the assay was immunoSEQ multiplex PCR. The V and J calls and the clone size are those of that table, but D and trimming were determined from the DNA. The sample has 150,000 or so clones; approximately 80% are singletons. CDR3 size: 16 residues. Germline-derived CDR1 and CDR2 are SGHTA and FQGTGA. Germline trimming cut 4 bases from V and 1 base from J; bases unmatched to any gene: 3. This chain joins TRBV7-3 and TRBJ2-3; 12 bases agree with TRBD2. This TCR came from a human donor in a cohort sampled during active COVID-19. The sequenced sample consisted of peripheral blood. The CDR3 spells CASSSRLAGGTDTQYF. As DNA, the CDR3 is TGTGCCAGCAGCTCTCGACTAGCGGGGGGCACAGATACGCAGTATTTT.